This TCR beta chain was recorded in a study of response to subunit inactivated influenza vaccine. TCRdb analysed the RT-PCR reads with MiXCR anew, one entry per CDR3 protein. The sample holds 500,000 to 600,000 distinct CDR3 sequences, 14% seen once. The length of the CDR3 is 15 residues. The V gene end was trimmed by 5 bases and the J gene end by 6 bases; junction bases not matched to a gene: 14. Germline-derived CDR1 and CDR2 are DFQATT and SNEGSKA (reference sequence). The sequence came from a man in his fifties or sixties who received an inactivated influenza vaccine. The genes are TRBV20-1 and TRBJ2-3; 7 bases are a match to TRBD2. The input for sequencing was PBMCs from blood, taken 11 to 12 days after vaccination. This CDR3 is CSAYPGTTVPDTQYF. CDR3 coding DNA: TGCAGTGCTTATCCCGGGACTACAGTCCCGGATACGCAGTATTTT.